This T cell receptor (beta chain) was sequenced in a study of T cell responses to AZD1222 COVID-19 vaccine. Details on this clone: The antigen is unknown.

Points from the study as a whole: Sampling captured repertoires only after the peak T cell response. Clonal diversity may have been underestimated in mostly white British donors.

The V end was cut by 8 bases, the J end by 4 bases, with 8 bases between. This CDR3 is built from 12 residues. Germline V lookup: CDR1 MNHEY, CDR2 SMNVEV (reference sequence). Assay: immunoSEQ multiplex PCR; the TCRdb copy retains only in-frame clones and omits some. In the table there are roughly 70,000 clones, 85% of which are singletons. The sequenced sample was peripheral blood, obtained on day 0 of AZD1222 vaccination. This TCR was sampled from an adult in good health. The J gene is TRBJ1-4, the V gene TRBV27, with D possibly TRBD1 on 5 matching bases. The CDR3 loop reads CASSGHNEKLFF. CDR3 nucleotides: TGTGCCAGCTCCGGACATAATGAAAAACTGTTTTTT.